Shown below are 25 T cell receptor beta chains from a single sample sequenced in a study of T cells expressing NK-cell markers. TCRdb reanalyzed the 5' RACE reads, giving one entry per CDR3 protein sequence and no DNA. Recorded here are some 450,000 distinct CDR3 sequences; the top ten clones represent about 7.3%. Sequenced input: blood T cells: a sorted CD56 or NKG2C T cell subset, CD4+ or CD8+ T cells, or bulk PBMC T cells (not recorded which). The source of these receptors is a woman between 18 and 70 years old in good health.

This rearrangement joins TRBV9 to TRBJ2-5; absent DNA, TCRdb's TRBD1 call cannot be checked. The length of the CDR3 is 14 residues. CDR1 and CDR2 (germline): SGDLS, YYNGEE. This CDR3 is CASSRDRGKETQYF.

The chain combines TRBV28 with TRBJ2-1; TCRdb gives TRBD1 as the D gene, but with no DNA this cannot be confirmed. Germline CDR1 is MDHEN and CDR2 is SYDVKM. The CDR3 runs to 16 residues. The CDR3 sequence: CASSFPGATSYNEQFF.

V gene TRBV6-2 or TRBV6-3 combines with J gene TRBJ2-7; with no DNA, the TCRdb D assignment of TRBD1 cannot be verified. There are 16 residues in the CDR3. From germline, CDR1 is MNHEY and CDR2 SVGEGT. The CDR3 reads CASTYGRSAPTYEQYF.

The chain uses TRBV12-3 or TRBV12-4 and TRBJ2-7; TCRdb designates TRBD2, a call that cannot be tested without DNA. CDR3 size: 12 residues. The CDR3 here is CASSPGLDEQYF.

CDR3 sequence: CASSESSVSSYEQYF. The chain uses TRBV25-1 and TRBJ2-7. Per the germline V gene, CDR1 is MGHDK and CDR2 is SYGVNS. This CDR3 has 15 amino acids.

The rearrangement joins TRBV6-2 or TRBV6-3 to TRBJ2-4; no DNA is available, so the TRBD2 call from TCRdb remains unchecked. There are 15 residues in the CDR3. Germline CDR1 MNHEY, CDR2 SVGEGT. CDR3 loop: CASSYRQGPRNIQYF.

J is TRBJ2-6 and V is TRBV5-4. Looked up from germline, CDR1 is SGHNT and CDR2 is YYREEE (reference sequence). The CDR3 contains 13 residues. The CDR3 loop reads CASRKTGANVLTF.

The gene calls are TRBV7-2 and TRBJ2-1; TCRdb's D call, TRBD2, is unchecked because there is no DNA. This CDR3 comprises 17 residues. CDR1 is SGHTA and CDR2 is FQGNSA in the germline V gene. The CDR3 protein is CASSLVIGPSTYNEQFF.

This chain joins TRBV29-1 and TRBJ2-7; TCRdb picks TRBD2, but there is no DNA to check that call. Germline-derived CDR1 and CDR2 are SQVTM and ANQGSEA. The CDR3 loop spans 14 amino acids. CDR3 amino acids: CSVTPSGLSYEQYF.

This rearrangement joins TRBV18 to TRBJ2-1; checking the TCRdb D call of TRBD2 is not possible without DNA. CDR1 KGHSH and CDR2 LQKENI come from the germline V gene. This CDR3 comprises 16 residues. The CDR3 sequence: CASSPRLAGIYNEQFF.

The chain links TRBV28 to TRBJ2-3; TCRdb reports TRBD1, a call that lacks DNA to check it against. Per the germline V gene, CDR1 is MDHEN and CDR2 is SYDVKM. This CDR3 contains 15 residues. The CDR3 sequence is CASSLGVGARDTQYF.

The V gene is TRBV20-1, the J gene TRBJ1-2. The CDR3 is 13 residues long. Germline V gene sequence: CDR1 DFQATT, CDR2 SNEGSKA (reference sequence). CDR3 in amino acids: CSAQTASSYGYTF.

The CDR3: CASSLARDTYGYTF. This chain links TRBV5-1 with TRBJ1-2; with no DNA, the TCRdb D assignment of TRBD1 cannot be verified. The CDR3 has 14 residues. Looked up from germline, CDR1 is SGHRS and CDR2 is YFSETQ. Full variable domain (missing parts from reference TRBV5-1 and TRBJ1-2): KAGVTQTPRYLIKTRGQQVTLSCSPISGHRSVSWYQQTPGQGLQFLFEYFSETQRNKGNFPGRFSGRQFSNSRSEMNVSTLELGDSALYLCASSLARDTYGYTFGSGTRLTVV.

The gene calls are TRBV6-2 or TRBV6-3 and TRBJ1-5. Germline CDR1 MNHEY, CDR2 SVGEGT. The CDR3 has 13 residues. The CDR3 reads CASSYSIPQPQHF.

V is TRBV10-3 and J is TRBJ2-1; TCRdb calls TRBD1, which cannot be checked without DNA. Germline CDR1 reads ENHRY; CDR2 reads SYGVKD. The CDR3 length is 14 residues. This CDR3 is CAISDVGGRGEQFF.

J is TRBJ2-2 and V is TRBV4-1. CDR3 size: 14 residues. Germline V gives CDR1 MGHRA, CDR2 YSYEKL. The CDR3 loop is CASSLADNTGELFF.

The chain uses TRBV5-1 and TRBJ2-3; TCRdb reports TRBD1, a call that lacks DNA to check it against. This CDR3 region has 16 residues. Per the germline V gene, CDR1 is SGHRS and CDR2 is YFSETQ. CDR3 in amino acids: CASSLTGGLDGDTQYF. Full variable domain (outside the CDR3, taken from reference TRBV5-1 and TRBJ2-3): KAGVTQTPRYLIKTRGQQVTLSCSPISGHRSVSWYQQTPGQGLQFLFEYFSETQRNKGNFPGRFSGRQFSNSRSEMNVSTLELGDSALYLCASSLTGGLDGDTQYFGPGTRLTVL.

V usage is TRBV25-1 and J usage is TRBJ2-7; checking the TCRdb D call of TRBD1 is not possible without DNA. Germline assignment: CDR1 MGHDK and CDR2 SYGVNS. There are 15 residues in the CDR3. The CDR3 loop is CASSGPGQHSYEQYF.

The chain has TRBV20-1 and TRBJ2-3; without DNA, the TCRdb call of TRBD1 cannot be checked. Germline assignment: CDR1 DFQATT and CDR2 SNEGSKA (reference sequence). The CDR3 is made up of 15 amino acids. The CDR3 loop is CSARPGQSAGDTQYF.

The chain recombines TRBV5-1 with TRBJ2-5. The CDR3 runs 14 residues. Germline CDR1 and CDR2: SGHRS and YFSETQ. CDR3: CASSQMGYQETQYF.

The V and J genes are TRBV7-9 and TRBJ1-2; with no DNA, the TCRdb D assignment of TRBD1 cannot be verified. CDR3 length: 14 amino acids. CDR1 is SEHNR and CDR2 is FQNEAQ in the germline V gene (reference sequence). CDR3 region: CASSHEQDLKGYTF.

The rearrangement uses TRBV13 and TRBJ2-1; checking the TCRdb D call of TRBD2 is not possible without DNA. This CDR3 comprises 15 residues. Germline CDR1 reads PRHDT; CDR2 reads FYEKMQ (reference sequence). CDR3 region: CASSFGTSKRYEQFF.

The chain has TRBV12-3 or TRBV12-4 and TRBJ2-2; the D gene TCRdb calls, TRBD1, cannot be checked with no DNA. This CDR3 is 17 amino acids long. CDR3 amino acids: CASSLGEGAVMTGELFF.

J is TRBJ2-2 and V is TRBV7-9; there is no DNA to check the TCRdb D call of TRBD2. The CDR3 is made up of 16 amino acids. Germline CDR1 SEHNR, CDR2 FQNEAQ (reference sequence). The CDR3 here is CASSRGTSGRNGELFF.

Here the CDR3 reads CAISDGDYSNQPQHF. The chain combines TRBV10-3 with TRBJ1-5. The CDR3 has 15 residues. Germline loops: CDR1 ENHRY, CDR2 SYGVKD.